Below are 4 T cell receptor beta chains sequenced from a single sample in a study of T cells in localized non-small cell lung cancer (dated by TCRdb to the early 2020s). Library preparation employed the immunoSEQ multiplex PCR assay. Not all clones reach the TCRdb copy of this immuneACCESS table, which keeps in-frame sequences only. Checked studies attribute under half of the gap to unresolved V genes and leave the rest unexplained. This sample gives about 45,000 clones in total; 81% of them show up just once. Clones ranked in the top ten supply 17% of the sample. The sample consisted of peripheral blood mononuclear cells, taken before any cancer treatment. The receptors originated from a man aged 40-75 years with stage III lung adenocarcinoma.

The chain joins TRBV6-6 to TRBJ2-5; D gene uncertain. The germline V gene encodes CDR1 MNHNY and CDR2 SVGAGI (reference sequence). CDR3 length: 13 residues. V was clipped by 1 base and J by 1 base, with 4 bases between them. The CDR3 sequence is CASSYYLQETQYF. As DNA, the CDR3 is TGTGCCAGCAGTTACTACCTCCAAGAGACCCAGTACTTC.

The V call is TRBV15, the J call TRBJ2-5; 8 bases are a match to TRBD2. The CDR3 sequence is 15 residues long. The V and J ends lost 0 bases and 4 bases, in that order; junction bases with no gene match: 4. Germline values: CDR1 LNHNV, CDR2 YYDKDF (reference sequence). The CDR3 loop reads CATSRDVLAGETQYF. The DNA of the CDR3 is TGTGCCACCAGCAGAGATGTCCTAGCGGGAGAGACCCAGTACTTC.

A word on this clone: The junction shows a germline mismatch at one end, possibly a read error. The V and J genes are TRBV5-1 and TRBJ2-4; tentative D call: TRBD1 (5 bases). This CDR3 comprises 13 residues. Germline V lookup: CDR1 SGHRS, CDR2 YFSETQ. In nucleotides, the CDR3 is TGTGCCAGCAGCTTGTGGGGCGAAAACATTCAGTACTTC. Encoded protein: CASSLWGENIQYF.

The V and J genes are TRBV7-8 and TRBJ2-7; D is possibly TRBD1 (6 bases). The germline V gene encodes CDR1 SGHVS and CDR2 FQNEAQ. Between the trimmed V and J ends, which lost 4 bases and 3 bases, there was a span of 19 bases. The CDR3 is 16 residues long. The CDR3 DNA reads TGTGCCAGCAGCTCCCCAGGGGCGTCGACCCTCTACGAGCAGTACTTC. Translation gives CASSSPGASTLYEQYF.